This TCR beta chain was recovered during a study of vaccination effects on CD4 cells after COVID-19. The method was immunoSEQ multiplex PCR; TCRdb's version includes in-frame clones alone and lacks a portion of them. The table lists about 17,000 clones, over 65% of them singletons. Pools of viral peptides were used by the ViraFEST assay to expand antigen-specific CD4+ T cells ahead of sequencing. Culture proceeded for approximately 9 days, and CD4+ T cells were then isolated. Documented for the person is a PCR-confirmed SARS-CoV-2 infection occurring between March and December 2020. Either the BNT162b2 or mRNA-1273 vaccine was given to participants in two doses. Wells each received 2.2 million or so PBMC, cultured with roughly 9.4 IU/ml IL-2 and about 9.3 ug/ml peptides. V was trimmed by 1 base and J by 0 bases, leaving 11 bases between them. CDR1 LGHNT and CDR2 FRNRAP come from the germline V gene. The CDR3 totals 16 residues.

Remarks on this clone: Its antigen is unknown.

The sample consisted of CD4+ T cells from PBMCs cultured with SARS-CoV-2 spike peptides, taken after COVID-19 vaccination. V and J are TRBV12-5 and TRBJ2-3; D possibly corresponds to TRBD1 (5 bases). The sequence came from a human donor who had a prior SARS-CoV-2 infection. CDR3 bases: TGTGCTAGTGGTTTGGGGACACACCTCAGCACAGATACGCAGTATTTT. Amino acids: CASGLGTHLSTDTQYF.